Presented here are 12 T cell receptor beta chains from one specimen sequenced in a study of shared clonotypes between healthy human individuals. Data came from immunoSEQ multiplex PCR; TCRdb stores just in-frame clones and leaves some out. The top ten clones hold approximately 12% of a sample with some 470,000 clones, over 65% of them seen once. Specimen: PBMCs. The receptors derive from a woman aged 35 to 49 in good health. Some clones in this sample may be carry-over from other donors' samples.

This clone came up once. J is TRBJ2-1 and V is TRBV6-1, with 9 bases that match TRBD2. With V trimmed by 4 bases and J by 8 bases, 9 bases remained unmatched. Germline CDR1 reads MNHNS; CDR2 reads SASEGT. This CDR3 is 15 amino acids long. The CDR3 spells CASSGTSAGGYEQFF. The CDR3 coding sequence is TGTGCCAGCAGTGGGACTAGCGCCGGCGGCTATGAGCAGTTCTTC.

The rearrangement links TRBV5-1 to TRBJ2-7; unclear D gene. Germline CDR1 SGHRS, CDR2 YFSETQ. CDR3 length equals 15 residues. Trimming removed 1 base from V and 3 bases from J, with 14 bases in between. The chain's CDR3 is CASSLPSAVLYEQYF. In DNA form, the CDR3 reads TGCGCCAGCAGCTTGCCGTCAGCCGTTCTCTACGAGCAGTACTTC.

This clone was counted only a few times. V gene TRBV30 combines with J gene TRBJ2-1; TRBD1 matches 9 bases. This CDR3 is built from 17 residues. The germline V gene has CDR1 GTSNPN and CDR2 SVGIG (reference sequence). Trimming took 2 bases from V and 8 from J; bases not matched to a gene: 16. CDR3 DNA sequence: TGTGCCTGGAGTTTTACAACCCCCGGGACAGGGATCCATGAGCAGTTCTTC. Its protein is CAWSFTTPGTGIHEQFF.

At least ten counts were recorded for this clone. The gene calls are TRBV27 and TRBJ2-7; tentatively, D is TRBD1 or TRBD2 (5 bases each). This CDR3 has 16 amino acids. Germline V lookup: CDR1 MNHEY, CDR2 SMNVEV (reference sequence). The ends were cut back, 2 bases at V and 2 bases at J, with 16 bases in the middle. The CDR3 nucleotides are TGTGCCAGCAGTTTAAGGGTAGGGACGGGAACCTACGAGCAGTACTTC. Residues: CASSLRVGTGTYEQYF.

Note on this clone: One base separates it from a far larger clone, so it is likely a read error. The sample holds other DNA sequences that translate to the same CDR3. This chain connects TRBV29-1 to TRBJ1-1; 7 bases align to TRBD1. The CDR3 extends over 14 amino acids. Germline assignment: CDR1 SQVTM and CDR2 ANQGSEA. Losses at the gene ends were 6 bases for V and 8 bases for J; bases not matched to a gene: 15. The CDR3 sequence: CSVANRDSFLEAFF. The DNA of the CDR3 is TGCAGCGTAGCGAACCGGGACAGCTTTTTAGAAGCTTTCTTT.

The chain uses TRBV6-1 and TRBJ1-4, with TRBD1 as a possible D gene (5 bases). With 5 bases removed from V and 7 bases from J, the gap between germline ends came to 11 bases. The germline V gene encodes CDR1 MNHNS and CDR2 SASEGT. This CDR3 spans 13 amino acids. CDR3 nucleotide sequence: TGTGCCAGCAGTCAGGGTTTAGGTGAAAAACTGTTTTTT. The encoded protein is CASSQGLGEKLFF.

For this clone: This may stem from a read error, because a much larger clone lies one nucleotide away. The chain carries TRBV7-2 and TRBJ1-5; 7 positions agree with TRBD1. CDR3 length: 14 residues. V was clipped by 1 base and J by 5 bases; unmatched bases: 2. The germline V gene has CDR1 SGHTA and CDR2 FQGNSA. CDR3 bases: TGTGCCAGCAGCTTAGAAGGGGGCTATCAGCCCCAGCATTTT. It specifies CASSLEGGYQPQHF.

In DNA form, the CDR3 reads TGTGCCTGGAGTGTTTGGGACAGGGCAGGGGAGCTGTTTTTT. Translating it yields CAWSVWDRAGELFF. The chain uses TRBV30 and TRBJ2-2; TRBD1 aligns across 9 bases. The CDR3 consists of 14 residues. The J segment lost 8 bases and the V segment lost 0 bases, leaving 4 bases of the junction unmatched. Germline V gene sequence: CDR1 GTSNPN, CDR2 SVGIG (reference sequence).

The chain employs TRBV25-1 and TRBJ2-1, with 8 bases matching TRBD2. Unmatched junction bases numbered 16, after V lost 9 bases and J lost 9 bases. CDR1 and CDR2 from the germline V gene are MGHDK and SYGVNS. The CDR3 totals 15 residues. In nucleotides, the CDR3 is TGTGCCAGGCCGACCCGGGGGCCGGGGGGGATTGAGCAGTTCTTC. This gives the protein CARPTRGPGGIEQFF.

The sample holds many counts of this clone. The chain uses TRBV28 and TRBJ2-7; D is uncertain. Germline V gives CDR1 MDHEN, CDR2 SYDVKM. V was trimmed by 4 bases and J by 6 bases, leaving 16 bases between them. The CDR3 has 14 residues. CDR3 nucleotides: TGTGCCAGCAGTTCCGTAGCCGACGGTGGCGAGCAGTACTTC. Translation gives CASSSVADGGEQYF.

J is TRBJ2-7 and V is TRBV7-2; tentative D call: TRBD1 (5 bases). The V gene lost 4 bases and the J gene lost 6 bases, with 10 bases spanning the gap. Germline assignment: CDR1 SGHTA and CDR2 FQGNSA. This CDR3 has 12 amino acids. The CDR3, as DNA: TGTGCCAGCAGCTCCCCAGGGTTCGAGCAGTACTTC. It translates to CASSSPGFEQYF.

This rearrangement joins TRBV7-9 to TRBJ1-2; D call uncertain. V was shortened by 3 bases and J by 4 bases, with 21 bases between the two germline ends. Per germline, CDR1 SEHNR and CDR2 FQNEAQ (reference sequence). CDR3 size: 17 residues. CDR3 in DNA: TGTGCCAGCAGCTTTTACTCGGGGAGGGAGAGTCCCTATGGCTACACCTTC. Its translation: CASSFYSGRESPYGYTF.